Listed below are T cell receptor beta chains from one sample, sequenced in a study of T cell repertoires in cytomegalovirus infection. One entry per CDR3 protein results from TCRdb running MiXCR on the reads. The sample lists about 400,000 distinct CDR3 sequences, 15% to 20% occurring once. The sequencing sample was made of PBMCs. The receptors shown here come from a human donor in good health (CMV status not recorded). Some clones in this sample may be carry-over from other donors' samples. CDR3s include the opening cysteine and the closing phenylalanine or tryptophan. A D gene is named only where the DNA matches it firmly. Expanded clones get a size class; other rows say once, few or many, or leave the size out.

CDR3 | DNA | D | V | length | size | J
CASSYPPLNRYEQYF | TGTGCCAGCAGTTACCCTCCGTTGAACCGCTACGAGCAGTACTTC | . | TRBV6-2/TRBV6-3 | 15 | . | TRBJ2-7
CASSSLGHLDGYTF | TGTGCCAGCAGCTCATTGGGGCACCTCGATGGCTACACCTTC | . | TRBV7-2 | 14 | many | TRBJ1-2
CASKTTGGVETQYF | TGTGCCAGCAAGACCACAGGGGGTGTGGAGACCCAGTACTTC | TRBD1 | TRBV28 | 14 | few | TRBJ2-5
CASSLTGRYEQYF | TGTGCCAGCAGTTTAACGGGACGCTACGAGCAGTACTTC | . | TRBV28 | 13 | few | TRBJ2-7
CASSQPGLSDTQYF | TGTGCCAGCAGCCAACCGGGACTATCGGATACGCAGTATTTT | TRBD2 | TRBV4-2 | 14 | . | TRBJ2-3
CASSLVPWGANVLTF | TGTGCCAGCAGCTTAGTGCCTTGGGGGGCCAACGTCCTGACTTTC | . | TRBV7-2 | 15 | few | TRBJ2-6
CASSLNGNQETQYF | TGTGCCAGCAGCTTAAATGGGAACCAAGAGACCCAGTACTTC | . | TRBV7-9 | 14 | many | TRBJ2-5
CASSRAAGGGQPQHF | TGTGCCAGCAGCCGGGCGGCGGGGGGCGGTCAGCCCCAGCATTTT | . | TRBV12-3/TRBV12-4 | 15 | few | TRBJ1-5
CASSRNEGDILFF | TGCGCCAGCAGCCGTAATGAGGGAGACATCCTCTTCTTT | . | TRBV5-1 | 13 | few | TRBJ1-1
CASSPLAGGRAYEQYF | TGTGCCAGCAGCCCCTTAGCGGGAGGGAGGGCCTACGAGCAGTACTTC | TRBD2 | TRBV7-2 | 16 | many | TRBJ2-7
CASSSGDSYEQYF | TGTGCCAGCAGCTCCGGGGACTCCTACGAGCAGTACTTC | . | TRBV7-2 | 13 | many | TRBJ2-7
CASSLANRGSNVPQHF | TGTGCCAGCAGTTTAGCGAACAGGGGATCAAATGTGCCCCAGCATTTT | TRBD1 | TRBV12-3/TRBV12-4 | 16 | many | TRBJ1-5
CASSPRLAGDHEQYF | TGTGCCAGCAGCCCACGACTAGCGGGAGACCACGAGCAGTACTTC | TRBD2 | TRBV7-2 | 15 | many | TRBJ2-7
CAGEGFPYEQYF | TGTGCCGGTGAGGGGTTCCCGTACGAGCAGTACTTC | . | TRBV7-9 | 12 | few | TRBJ2-7
CASSQQHTPGLAGDTGELFF | TGCGCCAGCAGCCAACAACACACCCCGGGACTAGCGGGAGACACCGGGGAGCTGTTTTTT | TRBD2 | TRBV4-3 | 20 | few | TRBJ2-2
CASSPTGGRAVNEQFF | TGTGCCAGCAGTCCTACTGGCGGGAGGGCCGTAAATGAGCAGTTCTTC | TRBD2 | TRBV6-2/TRBV6-3 | 16 | many | TRBJ2-1
CASRRAGEESTDTQYF | TGTGCCAGCAGACGGGCGGGAGAGGAGAGCACAGATACGCAGTATTTT | TRBD2 | TRBV7-9 | 16 | many | TRBJ2-3
CASSLGRISPLHF | TGTGCCAGCAGCTTGGGACGGATTTCACCCCTCCACTTT | . | TRBV5-5 | 13 | . | TRBJ1-6
CASSWPQGYEQYF | TGTGCCAGCTCCTGGCCACAGGGATACGAGCAGTACTTC | . | TRBV5-5 | 13 | . | TRBJ2-7
CASSLLKGEGYTGELFF | TGTGCCAGCAGCTTACTGAAGGGTGAGGGGTACACCGGGGAGCTGTTTTTT | . | TRBV7-6 | 17 | . | TRBJ2-2
CASSLWDSHGYTF | TGTGCCAGCAGTTTGTGGGACAGTCATGGCTACACCTTC | TRBD1 | TRBV12-3/TRBV12-4 | 13 | many | TRBJ1-2
CATRRQANTGELFF | TGTGCCACCAGGAGACAGGCGAACACCGGGGAGCTGTTTTTT | . | TRBV15 | 14 | few | TRBJ2-2
CAIEGGLNNEQFF | TGTGCCATCGAGGGGGGATTGAACAATGAGCAGTTCTTC | . | TRBV10-3 | 13 | few | TRBJ2-1
CSARDLARSYNSPLHF | TGCAGTGCTAGAGATCTCGCCCGCTCCTATAATTCACCCCTCCACTTT | . | TRBV20-1 | 16 | . | TRBJ1-6
CASRRNNAYNSPLHF | TGTGCCAGTCGACGGAATAATGCCTATAATTCACCCCTCCACTTT | . | TRBV7-8 | 15 | many | TRBJ1-6
CASSDPAYEQYF | TGTGCCAGCAGTGACCCAGCCTACGAGCAGTACTTC | . | TRBV6-2/TRBV6-3 | 12 | . | TRBJ2-7
CASSIQTKETQYF | TGTGCCAGCAGTATCCAGACCAAAGAGACCCAGTACTTC | . | TRBV6-6 | 13 | . | TRBJ2-5
CASSLSATGNYEQYF | TGTGCCAGCAGTTTATCGGCTACCGGCAACTACGAGCAGTACTTC | . | TRBV28 | 15 | many | TRBJ2-7
CSASDWAGYTF | TGCAGTGCTAGTGATTGGGCTGGCTACACCTTC | . | TRBV20-1 | 11 | few | TRBJ1-2
CASSIVGWGRDGYTF | TGTGCCAGTAGTATAGTGGGATGGGGGCGCGATGGCTACACCTTC | . | TRBV19 | 15 | few | TRBJ1-2
CASSPRTGRGTEAFF | TGCGCCAGCAGCCCGCGGACAGGTCGGGGCACTGAAGCTTTCTTT | TRBD1 | TRBV5-1 | 15 | . | TRBJ1-1
CASSLSHGYTF | TGTGCCAGCAGTTTATCTCATGGCTACACCTTC | . | TRBV28 | 11 | few | TRBJ1-2
CASSYDQETQYF | TGTGCCAGCAGTTACGATCAAGAGACCCAGTACTTC | . | TRBV6-5 | 12 | . | TRBJ2-5
CASSQWGQGGQYF | TGTGCCAGCAGCCAGTGGGGACAGGGAGGCCAGTACTTC | TRBD1 | TRBV7-9 | 13 | few | TRBJ2-5
CSAGRDQVYNEQFF | TGCAGTGCTGGCCGGGACCAAGTATACAATGAGCAGTTCTTC | . | TRBV20-1 | 14 | . | TRBJ2-1
CASSQERLSNYGYTF | TGTGCCAGCAGCCAAGAAAGGCTTTCTAACTATGGCTACACCTTC | . | TRBV4-2 | 15 | . | TRBJ1-2
CASSWAWTGGDSTEAFF | TGTGCCAGCAGCTGGGCTTGGACAGGGGGTGATAGCACTGAAGCTTTCTTT | TRBD1 | TRBV28 | 17 | large | TRBJ1-1
CASSPLPGRRTSTDTQYF | TGTGCCAGCTCACCCCTCCCGGGCAGAAGGACTAGCACAGATACGCAGTATTTT | . | TRBV18 | 18 | . | TRBJ2-3
CSADEGGEETQYF | TGCAGTGCGGATGAGGGAGGAGAAGAGACCCAGTACTTC | . | TRBV20-1 | 13 | few | TRBJ2-5
CASSYRVGNTEAFF | TGTGCCAGCAGCTACAGGGTGGGGAACACTGAAGCTTTCTTT | . | TRBV12-3/TRBV12-4 | 14 | many | TRBJ1-1
CASSFPSGGADTQYF | TGTGCCAGCAGTTTTCCTAGCGGGGGGGCCGATACGCAGTATTTT | TRBD2 | TRBV12-3/TRBV12-4 | 15 | many | TRBJ2-3
CASRQTSGGHNEQFF | TGTGCCAGCAGGCAGACTAGCGGGGGGCACAATGAGCAGTTCTTC | TRBD2 | TRBV12-3/TRBV12-4 | 15 | . | TRBJ2-1
CASSGPQPQHF | TGTGCCAGCTCGGGGCCCCAGCCCCAGCATTTT | . | TRBV2 | 11 | few | TRBJ1-5
CASSLGGTASGNQPQHF | TGTGCCAGCAGTTTAGGTGGGACAGCCTCGGGCAATCAGCCCCAGCATTTT | TRBD1 | TRBV12-3/TRBV12-4 | 17 | . | TRBJ1-5
CASSSSLGRYGYTF | TGTGCCAGCAGCTCCTCCCTGGGGCGGTATGGCTACACCTTC | . | TRBV7-2 | 14 | many | TRBJ1-2
CASSSKPSGLDTQYF | TGTGCCAGCAGCTCAAAACCCTCTGGTTTGGATACGCAGTATTTT | . | TRBV7-7 | 15 | . | TRBJ2-3
CASSTERINHIQYF | TGTGCCAGCAGTACCGAGCGAATCAACCACATTCAGTACTTC | . | TRBV27 | 14 | few | TRBJ2-4
CASSPYEKLFF | TGTGCCAGCAGCCCGTATGAAAAACTGTTTTTT | . | TRBV6-2/TRBV6-3 | 11 | few | TRBJ1-4
CASSLDGTAYEQYF | TGTGCCAGCAGCTTAGATGGGACAGCCTACGAGCAGTACTTC | TRBD1 | TRBV7-2 | 14 | many | TRBJ2-7
CASSLAFRAEQFF | TGTGCCAGCAGCTTAGCATTCAGGGCTGAGCAGTTCTTC | . | TRBV7-2 | 13 | many | TRBJ2-1
CASRGLSHNEQFF | TGTGCCAGCAGGGGGCTTTCCCACAATGAGCAGTTCTTC | . | TRBV12-3/TRBV12-4 | 13 | . | TRBJ2-1
CASRETDTLANTEAFF | TGTGCCAGCAGGGAGACAGATACCCTAGCGAACACTGAAGCTTTCTTT | . | TRBV7-9 | 16 | many | TRBJ1-1
CASSYSSSPNQPQHF | TGTGCCAGCAGTTACTCCTCCTCCCCCAATCAGCCCCAGCATTTT | . | TRBV6-8 | 15 | few | TRBJ1-5
CASSVDPTIGGYTF | TGTGCCAGCAGCGTCGATCCCACTATTGGAGGCTACACCTTC | . | TRBV7-6 | 14 | many | TRBJ1-2
CASYRGFPYNSPLHF | TGTGCCAGCTATAGGGGATTTCCTTATAATTCACCCCTCCACTTT | . | TRBV12-3/TRBV12-4 | 15 | . | TRBJ1-6
CASSLDPGTSTRGYF | TGTGCCAGCAGCTTAGACCCAGGGACATCTACTCGTGGATACTTC | . | TRBV11-2 | 15 | . | TRBJ2-5
CSARRGLRETQYF | TGCAGTGCTAGACGGGGCTTAAGGGAGACCCAGTACTTC | . | TRBV20-1 | 13 | once | TRBJ2-5